This TCR beta chain was identified during a study of cytomegalovirus exposure and HLA in healthy donors. In the PCR, 60 Vbeta and 13 Jbeta primers were used. Some clones are missing from TCRdb's copy, which holds only in-frame ones; the method was immunoSEQ multiplex PCR. In the table there are 89,000 or so clones, more than 60% of which are singletons. V dropped 2 bases and J dropped 0 bases, with 11 bases sitting between them. The CDR3 length is 16 residues. Germline V gene sequence: CDR1 MGHRA, CDR2 YSYEKL. This clone has just one count. Its antigen is currently unknown. Study conclusions and caveats: An analysis done earlier found most TCR beta V segments productive about 90% or about 30% of the time. TCR beta chains associated with HLA were, in a later analysis, more clonally expanded than equally common others. The study reported that TCR beta sequences accurately predicted HLA-A and HLA-B alleles in most subjects. Some TCR beta chains (over 150 of them) were listed as cytomegalovirus-associated.

The receptor was isolated from a man aged 18-30 years in good health and CMV-seropositive. Material for sequencing was PBMCs. The chain joins TRBV4-1 to TRBJ2-1; the D is unclear. The CDR3 sequence: CASSQRAESSYNEQFF. The CDR3 DNA reads as TGCGCCAGCAGCCAAAGAGCCGAGAGCTCCTACAATGAGCAGTTCTTC.